These 19 T cell receptor beta chains share one sample of origin, sequenced in a study. MiXCR was run by TCRdb on the 5' RACE reads, yielding one entry per CDR3 protein. Counted here are about 46,000 distinct CDR3 sequences, around a quarter occurring once; the ten biggest clones make up about 2.2%. The sample consisted of naive CD4+ T cells sorted from blood. The subset was: naive CD4+ T cells, CD4+CD45RA+CD25-. The receptors come from a female donor with breast cancer.

This clonotype was seen repeatedly, ten times or more. V usage is TRBV29-1 and J usage is TRBJ1-2; no definite D call. Between the trimmed V and J ends, which lost 5 bases and 5 bases, there was a span of 12 bases. This CDR3 contains 12 residues. Germline V CDR1 and CDR2: SQVTM, ANQGSEA. The CDR3 nucleotides are TGCAGCGTTTCAGAGGACGGATATGGCTACACCTTC. It codes for CSVSEDGYGYTF.

This clonotype was seen many times. V and J are TRBV20-1 and TRBJ2-7; D might be TRBD2 (6 bases). The CDR3 runs 13 residues. V was trimmed by 4 bases and J by 7 bases, leaving 17 bases between them. Germline CDR1 and CDR2: DFQATT and SNEGSKA (reference sequence). CDR3 protein: CSATVGTPYEQYF. The DNA of the CDR3 is TGCAGTGCTACCGTTGGGACTCCATATGAGCAGTACTTC.

This clonotype was observed a handful of times. The rearrangement joins TRBV4-2 to TRBJ2-5; 10 bases agree with TRBD1. Germline loops: CDR1 LGHNA, CDR2 YNFKEQ. The V and J ends lost 1 base and 2 bases, in that order; junction bases with no gene match: 7. This CDR3 is 17 amino acids long. The CDR3 region has the DNA TGTGCCAGCAGCCAAGGAACCGGGACAGGGGAACAAGAGACCCAGTACTTC. Translation: CASSQGTGTGEQETQYF.

The sample holds a few counts of this clonotype. The chain uses TRBV7-9 and TRBJ2-7; 8 bases agree with TRBD1. Looked up from germline, CDR1 is SEHNR and CDR2 is FQNEAQ (reference sequence). V lost 5 bases and J lost 4; bases outside the gene matches: 10. There are 15 residues in the CDR3. The CDR3 coding sequence is TGTGCCAGCAGCCAGCTGACAGGGGCGCCGTACGAGCAGTACTTC. Encoded protein: CASSQLTGAPYEQYF.

This clonotype has at least ten counts. The V gene is TRBV4-2, the J gene TRBJ2-1; 9 positions match TRBD2. The length of the CDR3 is 16 residues. The germline gives CDR1 LGHNA, CDR2 YNFKEQ. The junction had 13 bases not matched to a gene; V was cut back by 4 bases and J by 9 bases. The CDR3 bases are TGTGCCAGCAGCCCACCGACAGGCGGGGGGGGTGTTGAGCAGTTCTTC. It codes for CASSPPTGGGGVEQFF.

The rearrangement uses TRBV5-1 and TRBJ2-7; TRBD2 aligns across 9 bases. V shed 0 bases and J 3 bases; nucleotides not matched to a gene: 4. The CDR3 is made up of 15 amino acids. CDR1 is SGHRS and CDR2 is YFSETQ in the germline V gene. The CDR3 here is CASSLGGTSIYEQYF. The DNA of the CDR3 is TGCGCCAGCAGCTTGGGAGGGACTAGCATCTACGAGCAGTACTTC. The variable domain in full, completed from reference TRBV5-1 and TRBJ2-7, reads KAGVTQTPRYLIKTRGQQVTLSCSPISGHRSVSWYQQTPGQGLQFLFEYFSETQRNKGNFPGRFSGRQFSNSRSEMNVSTLELGDSALYLCASSLGGTSIYEQYFGPGTRLTVT.

The rearrangement links TRBV7-2 to TRBJ1-5; D unresolved. This CDR3 has 13 residues. Germline CDR1 is SGHTA and CDR2 is FQGNSA. Trimming shortened V by 2 bases and J by 3 bases, and 5 bases separated the two germline ends. The CDR3 reads CASSLSNNQPQHF. The CDR3 DNA reads TGTGCCAGCAGCTTAAGCAACAATCAGCCCCAGCATTTT.

This clonotype was counted at least ten times. The rearrangement links TRBV4-1 to TRBJ1-2; 7 nucleotides line up with TRBD1. CDR1 MGHRA and CDR2 YSYEKL come from the germline V gene. This CDR3 spans 15 amino acids. J was trimmed by 5 bases and V by 4 bases; bases with no gene match: 10. The CDR3 DNA reads TGCGCCAGCAGCCCCGTTGAGGGGGCTGCGTATGGCTACACCTTC. Translation: CASSPVEGAAYGYTF.

The rearrangement links TRBV20-1 to TRBJ2-7, with TRBD2 identical over 9 bases. The germline V gene has CDR1 DFQATT and CDR2 SNEGSKA (reference sequence). Trimming took 5 bases from V and 6 from J; bases not matched to a gene: 8. This CDR3 has 13 amino acids. The CDR3 protein is CSARRTSDIEQYF. The CDR3 region has the DNA TGCAGTGCTCGCCGGACTAGCGACATCGAGCAGTACTTC.

V and J are TRBV5-1 and TRBJ1-1; TRBD1 aligns across 8 bases. CDR3 size: 13 residues. The junction had 1 base not matched to a gene; V was cut back by 2 bases and J by 4 bases. Germline CDR1 and CDR2: SGHRS and YFSETQ. The CDR3 spells CASSFDRGTEAFF. The CDR3 coding sequence is TGCGCCAGCAGCTTTGACAGGGGCACTGAAGCTTTCTTT.

This clonotype was detected a few times. The J gene is TRBJ1-6, the V gene TRBV7-9; TRBD1 is a possible D gene (5 bases). Germline-derived CDR1 and CDR2 are SEHNR and FQNEAQ (reference sequence). The length of the CDR3 is 15 residues. V lost 5 bases and J lost 7, with 15 bases in between. In DNA form, the CDR3 reads TGTGCCAGCAGCCTACTTGGGACGCCGAATTCACCCCTCCACTTT. Protein: CASSLLGTPNSPLHF.

V is TRBV24-1 and J is TRBJ2-1; 7 nucleotides align to TRBD1. Germline-derived CDR1 and CDR2 are KGHDR and SFDVKD. The CDR3 contains 15 residues. V gave up 4 bases and J gave up 8 bases; unmatched junction bases: 10. The CDR3 region is CATSDQGTEGDEQFF. DNA of the CDR3: TGTGCCACCAGTGACCAGGGGACAGAGGGGGATGAGCAGTTCTTC.

This clonotype was counted between two and nine times. V and J are TRBV4-2 and TRBJ1-1; D unclear. This CDR3 has 14 residues. CDR1 LGHNA and CDR2 YNFKEQ come from the germline V gene. V was pared by 1 base and J by 3 bases, with 9 bases between. The CDR3 loop is CASSQARGDTEAFF. The CDR3 DNA sequence: TGTGCCAGCAGCCAAGCCCGGGGAGACACTGAAGCTTTCTTT.

The chain employs TRBV5-1 and TRBJ1-2, with D perhaps matching TRBD1 (6 bases). The length of the CDR3 is 16 residues. The V gene lost 0 bases and the J gene lost 0 bases, with 12 bases spanning the gap. CDR1 is SGHRS, CDR2 YFSETQ, per germline. The CDR3 DNA sequence: TGCGCCAGCAGCTTGGGCCCGCGGACAGCTAACTATGGCTACACCTTC. As protein: CASSLGPRTANYGYTF.

This clonotype occurred a few times. J is TRBJ1-2 and V is TRBV5-1; D might be TRBD1 (6 bases). The CDR3 covers 13 residues. Trimming stripped 0 bases from V and 8 bases from J, with 11 bases between. Germline-derived CDR1 and CDR2 are SGHRS and YFSETQ. DNA for the CDR3: TGCGCCAGCAGCTTGGACAGGGCGGCCGGCTACACCTTC. Translation: CASSLDRAAGYTF.

The chain recombines TRBV4-2 with TRBJ2-5; 8 bases are shared with TRBD2. V lost 1 base to trimming and J lost 4 bases; unmatched junction nucleotides: 11. This CDR3 region has 17 residues. Germline CDR1 and CDR2: LGHNA and YNFKEQ. The CDR3 DNA reads as TGTGCCAGCAGCCAAGCCCCTGCGGGAGGAATTGGAGAGACCCAGTACTTC. This codes for CASSQAPAGGIGETQYF.

The sample holds many counts of this clonotype. V usage is TRBV2 and J usage is TRBJ2-7; no clear D gene. V was trimmed by 6 bases and J by 5 bases, leaving 8 bases between them. The V gene's germline CDR1 is SNHLY and CDR2 FYNNEI. The CDR3 runs to 11 residues. CDR3 protein: CASSWADEQYF. Here the CDR3 DNA reads TGTGCCAGCAGCTGGGCGGACGAGCAGTACTTC.

The chain joins TRBV7-8 to TRBJ2-1, with 8 bases that match TRBD1. The CDR3 runs to 13 residues. Germline loops: CDR1 SGHVS, CDR2 FQNEAQ. J was trimmed by 8 bases and V by 3 bases; bases with no gene match: 3. The CDR3 DNA reads as TGTGCCAGCAGCTTCGACAGGGGCTATGAGCAGTTCTTC. The encoded protein is CASSFDRGYEQFF.

This clonotype was counted a few times. This sequence joins TRBV20-1 and TRBJ1-2, with D tentatively TRBD1 (6 bases). V gave up 6 bases and J gave up 4 bases, with 24 bases separating them. Germline V CDR1 and CDR2: DFQATT, SNEGSKA (reference sequence). The CDR3 contains 16 residues. The CDR3 DNA reads as TGCAGTGCCCCAAGGCCTTACAGGGAGGGGATCTATGGCTACACCTTC. Protein: CSAPRPYREGIYGYTF.